This T cell receptor (beta chain) originates from a study of OX40 agonist ivuxolimab in advanced cancers. The overall study: Subjects had a mean age of 60 years, with a range of roughly 20 to 79; more than 75% were male.

Measured with immunoSEQ multiplex PCR; TCRdb has only the in-frame clones, and not every one. In the table there are about 98,000 clones, just under 95% of which are singletons. A remark on this clone: The antigen is undetermined.

Whole-study results and caveats: Dosing at 0.1 to 3.0 mg/kg was accompanied by clonal expansion of CD4+ and CD8+ blood T cells by week 6.

This TCR came from an adult with an advanced solid tumor such as melanoma, head and neck, liver or kidney cancer. Sequenced material: CD4+ or CD8+ T cells sorted from blood, taken in a trial of the OX40 agonist ivuxolimab.

This CDR3 is CASSPSSGSQPQHF. The CDR3 DNA follows: TGTGCCAGCTCACCATCATCAGGGAGTCAGCCCCAGCATTTT. This chain joins TRBV18 and TRBJ1-5; TRBD1 is a possible D gene (5 bases). V shed 2 bases and J shed 6 bases, with 11 bases lying between them. Germline values: CDR1 KGHSH, CDR2 LQKENI. The CDR3 loop spans 14 amino acids.